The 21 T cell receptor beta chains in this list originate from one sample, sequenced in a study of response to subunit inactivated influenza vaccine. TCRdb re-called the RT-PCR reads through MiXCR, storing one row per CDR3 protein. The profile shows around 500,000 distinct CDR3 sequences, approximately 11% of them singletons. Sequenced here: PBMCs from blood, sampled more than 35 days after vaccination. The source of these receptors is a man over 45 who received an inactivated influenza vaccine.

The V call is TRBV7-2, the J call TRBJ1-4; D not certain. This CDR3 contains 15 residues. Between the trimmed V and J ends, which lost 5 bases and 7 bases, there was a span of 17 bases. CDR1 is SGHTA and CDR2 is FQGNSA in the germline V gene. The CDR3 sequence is CASSPRVRIGEKLFF. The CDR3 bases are TGTGCCAGCAGCCCCCGAGTTCGGATCGGTGAAAAACTGTTTTTT. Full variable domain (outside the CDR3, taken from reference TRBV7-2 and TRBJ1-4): GAGVSQSPSNKVTEKGKDVELRCDPISGHTALYWYRQSLGQGLEFLIYFQGNSAPDKSGLPSDRFSAERTGGSVSTLTIQRTQQEDSAVYLCASSPRVRIGEKLFFGSGTQLSVL.

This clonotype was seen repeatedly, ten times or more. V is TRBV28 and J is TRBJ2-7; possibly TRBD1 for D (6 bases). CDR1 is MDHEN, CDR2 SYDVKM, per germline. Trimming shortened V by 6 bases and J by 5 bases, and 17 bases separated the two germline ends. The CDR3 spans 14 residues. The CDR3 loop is CASREYGTINEQYF. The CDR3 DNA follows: TGTGCCAGCAGGGAATACGGGACAATCAACGAGCAGTACTTC.

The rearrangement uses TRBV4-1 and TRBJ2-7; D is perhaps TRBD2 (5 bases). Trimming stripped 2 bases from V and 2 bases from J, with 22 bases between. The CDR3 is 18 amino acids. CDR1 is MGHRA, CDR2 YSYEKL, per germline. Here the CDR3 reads CASSQPGRQAKTTYEQYF. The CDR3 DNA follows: TGCGCCAGCAGCCAACCGGGAAGGCAGGCCAAAACTACCTACGAGCAGTACTTC.

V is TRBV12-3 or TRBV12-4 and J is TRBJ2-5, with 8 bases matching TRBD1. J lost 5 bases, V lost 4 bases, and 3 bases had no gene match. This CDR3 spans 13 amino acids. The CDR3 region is CASSSTGAETQYF. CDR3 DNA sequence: TGTGCCAGCAGTTCGACAGGGGCGGAGACCCAGTACTTC.

The CDR3, as DNA: TGTGCCAGCAGCCAAGGGACAGGGGCGGGCAATGAGCAGTTCTTC. It translates to CASSQGTGAGNEQFF. The chain is built from TRBV7-2 and TRBJ2-1, with 10 bases aligning to TRBD1. V was pared by 5 bases and J by 6 bases, with 7 bases of the junction left unmatched. Germline-derived CDR1 and CDR2 are SGHTA and FQGNSA. The CDR3 is made up of 15 amino acids.

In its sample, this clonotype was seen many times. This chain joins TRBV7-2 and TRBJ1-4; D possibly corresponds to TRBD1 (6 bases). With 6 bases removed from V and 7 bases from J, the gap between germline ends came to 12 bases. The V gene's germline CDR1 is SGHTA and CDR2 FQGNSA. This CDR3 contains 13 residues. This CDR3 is CASSTGGGEKLFF. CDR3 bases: TGTGCCAGCAGTACGGGAGGGGGTGAAAAACTGTTTTTT.

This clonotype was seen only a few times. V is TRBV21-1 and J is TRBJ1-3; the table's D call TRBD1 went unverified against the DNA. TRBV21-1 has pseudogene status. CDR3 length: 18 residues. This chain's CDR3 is CASSPRVERGLSGNTIYF. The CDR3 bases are TGTGCCAGCAGCCCCCGGGTAGAGAGGGGACTCTCTGGAAACACCATATATTTT.

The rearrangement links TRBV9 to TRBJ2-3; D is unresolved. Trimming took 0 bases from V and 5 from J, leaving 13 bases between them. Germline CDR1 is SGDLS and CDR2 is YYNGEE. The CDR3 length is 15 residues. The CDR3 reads CASSVEGRRGDTQYF. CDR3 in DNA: TGTGCCAGCAGCGTAGAGGGCAGGCGAGGAGATACGCAGTATTTT.

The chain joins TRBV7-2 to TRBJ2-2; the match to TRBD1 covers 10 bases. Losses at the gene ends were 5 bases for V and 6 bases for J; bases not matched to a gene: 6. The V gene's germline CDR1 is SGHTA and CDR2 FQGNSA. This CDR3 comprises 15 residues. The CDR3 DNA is TGTGCCAGCAGCCCAGCCGGGACAGGGGCCGGGGAGCTGTTTTTT. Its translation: CASSPAGTGAGELFF.

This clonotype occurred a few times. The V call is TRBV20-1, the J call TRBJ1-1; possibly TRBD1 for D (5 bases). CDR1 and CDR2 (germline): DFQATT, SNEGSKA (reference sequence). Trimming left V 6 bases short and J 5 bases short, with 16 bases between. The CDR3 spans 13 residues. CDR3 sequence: CSALGGGVTEAFF. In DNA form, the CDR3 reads TGCAGTGCGCTCGGGGGGGGAGTTACTGAAGCTTTCTTT.

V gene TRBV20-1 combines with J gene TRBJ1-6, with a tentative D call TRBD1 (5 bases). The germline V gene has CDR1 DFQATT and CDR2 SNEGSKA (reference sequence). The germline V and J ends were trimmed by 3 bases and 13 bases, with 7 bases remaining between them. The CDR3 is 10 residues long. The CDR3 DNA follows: TGCAGTGCTAGTAGGGGTCCCCTCCACTTT. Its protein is CSASRGPLHF.

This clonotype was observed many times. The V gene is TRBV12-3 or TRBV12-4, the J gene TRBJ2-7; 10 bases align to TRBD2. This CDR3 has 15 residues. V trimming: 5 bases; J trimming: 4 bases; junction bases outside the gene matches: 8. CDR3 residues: CASSLPGLAFYEQYF. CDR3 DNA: TGTGCCAGCAGTCTTCCGGGACTAGCGTTTTACGAGCAGTACTTC.

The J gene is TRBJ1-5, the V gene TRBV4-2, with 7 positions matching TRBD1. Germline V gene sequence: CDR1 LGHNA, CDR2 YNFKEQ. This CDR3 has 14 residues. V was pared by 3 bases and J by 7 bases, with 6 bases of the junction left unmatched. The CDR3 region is CASSHSGTAQPQHF. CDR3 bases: TGTGCCAGCAGCCATTCCGGGACAGCACAGCCCCAGCATTTT.

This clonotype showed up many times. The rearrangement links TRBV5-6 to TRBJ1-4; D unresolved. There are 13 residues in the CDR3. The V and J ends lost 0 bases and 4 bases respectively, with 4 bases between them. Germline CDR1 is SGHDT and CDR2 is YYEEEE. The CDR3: CASSLGFNEKLFF. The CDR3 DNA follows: TGTGCCAGCAGCTTGGGCTTTAATGAAAAACTGTTTTTT.

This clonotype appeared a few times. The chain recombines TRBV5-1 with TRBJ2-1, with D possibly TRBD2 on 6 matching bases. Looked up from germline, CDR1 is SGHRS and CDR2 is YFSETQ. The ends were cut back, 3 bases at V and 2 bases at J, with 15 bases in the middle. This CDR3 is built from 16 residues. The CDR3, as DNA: TGCGCCAGCAGCTGGACCGGGGGAGGTGCCTACAATGAGCAGTTCTTC. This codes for CASSWTGGGAYNEQFF.

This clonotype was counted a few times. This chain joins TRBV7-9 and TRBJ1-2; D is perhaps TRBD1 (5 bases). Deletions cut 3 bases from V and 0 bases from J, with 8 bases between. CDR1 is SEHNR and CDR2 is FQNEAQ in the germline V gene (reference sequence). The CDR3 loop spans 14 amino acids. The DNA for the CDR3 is TGTGCCAGCAGCTTGGTCAGGGCTAACTATGGCTACACCTTC. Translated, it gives CASSLVRANYGYTF.

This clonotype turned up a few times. For the CDR3, the DNA is TGTGCCAGCCGTTCGACGGGACAGGGTTACGAGCAGTACTTC. Amino acids: CASRSTGQGYEQYF. This rearrangement joins TRBV28 to TRBJ2-7; TRBD1 matches at 9 bases. There are 14 residues in the CDR3. Germline trimming cut 8 bases from V and 4 bases from J; bases unmatched to any gene: 9. Germline V gives CDR1 MDHEN, CDR2 SYDVKM.

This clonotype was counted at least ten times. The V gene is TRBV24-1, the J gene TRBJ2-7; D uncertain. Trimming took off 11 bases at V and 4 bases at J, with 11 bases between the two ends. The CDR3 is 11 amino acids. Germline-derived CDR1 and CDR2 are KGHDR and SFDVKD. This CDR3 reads CASRTPYEQYF. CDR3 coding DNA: TGTGCCAGCAGGACCCCATACGAGCAGTACTTC.

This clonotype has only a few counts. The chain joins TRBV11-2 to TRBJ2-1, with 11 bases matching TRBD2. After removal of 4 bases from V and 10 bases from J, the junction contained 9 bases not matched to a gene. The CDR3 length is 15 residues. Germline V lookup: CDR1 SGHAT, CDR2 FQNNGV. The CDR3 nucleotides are TGTGCCAGCAGCTCCATAGCGGGGGGGATAGGGGAGCAGTTCTTC. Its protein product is CASSSIAGGIGEQFF.

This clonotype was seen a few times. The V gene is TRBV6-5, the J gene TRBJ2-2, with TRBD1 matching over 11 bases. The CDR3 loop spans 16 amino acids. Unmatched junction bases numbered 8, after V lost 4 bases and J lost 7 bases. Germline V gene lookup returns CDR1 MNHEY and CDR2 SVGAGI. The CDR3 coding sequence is TGTGCCAGCAGTTCCGCCGGACAGGGGGCGATCGGGGAGCTGTTTTTT. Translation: CASSSAGQGAIGELFF.

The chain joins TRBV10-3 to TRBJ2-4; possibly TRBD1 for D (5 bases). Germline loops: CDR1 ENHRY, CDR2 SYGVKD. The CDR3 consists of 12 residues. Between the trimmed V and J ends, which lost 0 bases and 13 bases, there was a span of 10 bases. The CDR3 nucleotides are TGTGCCATCAGTGAGTCGCTAACAGGACAGTACTTC. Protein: CAISESLTGQYF.